These 25 T cell receptor beta chains came from one sample sequenced in a study of blood T cell repertoires in COVID-19. The table came from immunoSEQ multiplex PCR; TCRdb's copy has only in-frame clones and leaves some out. Of 150,000 to 200,000 clones detected, around 77% appear once; the ten largest clones hold approximately 15%. The sample consisted of peripheral blood. These receptors were collected from a man in his 60s with active or convalescent COVID-19.

The rearrangement uses TRBV6-6 and TRBJ2-3; 8 bases align to TRBD1. CDR3 length: 16 residues. Germline values: CDR1 MNHNY, CDR2 SVGAGI (reference sequence). J was trimmed by 5 bases and V by 5 bases; bases with no gene match: 12. CDR3: CASSLGATGDRDTQYF. CDR3 in DNA: TGTGCCAGCAGTCTGGGTGCGACAGGGGATAGAGATACGCAGTATTTT.

The gene calls are TRBV4-2 and TRBJ2-1; 8 nucleotides match TRBD1. Germline CDR1 and CDR2: LGHNA and YNFKEQ. This CDR3 comprises 15 residues. The J segment lost 6 bases and the V segment lost 4 bases, leaving 8 bases of the junction unmatched. The CDR3 bases are TGTGCCAGCAGCCCAGGGGGCGTTCAAGGCAATGAGCAGTTCTTC. This encodes CASSPGGVQGNEQFF.

Ten or more counts support this clone. The chain has TRBV2 and TRBJ2-7; tentatively, D is TRBD2 (7 bases). V lost 8 bases and J 1 base, leaving 21 bases between the germline ends. CDR1 SNHLY and CDR2 FYNNEI come from the germline V gene. The CDR3 is 16 amino acids. The CDR3 here is CASGRDTAGVSYEQYF. CDR3 nucleotides: TGTGCCAGCGGTAGGGACACTGCGGGAGTATCCTACGAGCAGTACTTC.

The chain combines TRBV7-2 with TRBJ2-7; 10 positions agree with TRBD2. From germline, CDR1 is SGHTA and CDR2 FQGNSA. After removal of 6 bases from V and 1 base from J, the junction contained 3 bases not matched to a gene. This CDR3 spans 14 amino acids. This CDR3 is CASRRTSGSYEQYF. The CDR3 nucleotides are TGTGCCAGCAGGAGGACTAGCGGTTCCTACGAGCAGTACTTC. The complete variable domain, with remaining parts taken from reference TRBV7-2 and TRBJ2-7, reads GAGVSQSPSNKVTEKGKDVELRCDPISGHTALYWYRQSLGQGLEFLIYFQGNSAPDKSGLPSDRFSAERTGGSVSTLTIQRTQQEDSAVYLCASRRTSGSYEQYFGPGTRLTVT.

The rearrangement links TRBV10-3 to TRBJ1-2, with TRBD1 identical over 9 bases. V gave up 10 bases and J gave up 2 bases; unmatched junction bases: 5. This CDR3 is 13 amino acids long. Germline V gene lookup returns CDR1 ENHRY and CDR2 SYGVKD. CDR3 region: CATLQGANYGYTF. CDR3 nucleotide sequence: TGTGCCACGTTACAGGGGGCAAACTATGGCTACACCTTC.

The table lists this clone with a count of one. The chain recombines TRBV28 with TRBJ2-7; TRBD2 matches 9 bases. The CDR3 runs to 17 residues. Germline V gives CDR1 MDHEN, CDR2 SYDVKM. The J segment lost 0 bases and the V segment lost 4 bases, leaving 10 bases of the junction unmatched. CDR3 loop: CASSSPSSGSGSYEQYF. The CDR3 bases are TGTGCCAGCAGTTCCCCGAGTAGCGGGAGCGGCTCCTACGAGCAGTACTTC.

V is TRBV11-3 and J is TRBJ2-5; a weak D match, TRBD1 (5 bases). This CDR3 has 13 residues. Germline CDR1 and CDR2: SGHNT and YENEEA. The V end was cut by 4 bases, the J end by 9 bases, with 15 bases between. CDR3 DNA: TGTGCCAGCAGCTCTGACAGCCCTGGGGCCCAGTACTTC. Translation gives CASSSDSPGAQYF.

V usage is TRBV4-2 and J usage is TRBJ2-5, with D possibly being TRBD2 (6 bases). Trimming removed 1 base at V and 5 bases at J, with 14 bases between. From germline, CDR1 is LGHNA and CDR2 YNFKEQ. The CDR3 sequence is 15 residues long. This chain's CDR3 is CASSQVTGVGETQYF. The DNA of the CDR3 is TGTGCCAGCAGCCAAGTGACGGGAGTTGGGGAGACCCAGTACTTC.

The rearrangement uses TRBV4-3 and TRBJ2-7; 10 bases match TRBD1. The CDR3 runs to 15 residues. Unmatched junction bases numbered 5, after V lost 4 bases and J lost 2 bases. Germline values: CDR1 LGHNA, CDR2 YSLEER. Written as DNA, the CDR3 is TGCGCCAGCAGCCCTTCGGACAGGGGGGCCTACGAGCAGTACTTC. Translating it yields CASSPSDRGAYEQYF.

The CDR3 DNA reads as TGTGCCAGCAGCCGAGCGGGAGTCGGGGAGCTGTTTTTT. Translation: CASSRAGVGELFF. The chain has TRBV11-2 and TRBJ2-2; 8 bases are shared with TRBD2. The J segment lost 7 bases and the V segment lost 5 bases, leaving 3 bases of the junction unmatched. This CDR3 comprises 13 residues. The germline V gene has CDR1 SGHAT and CDR2 FQNNGV.

This chain joins TRBV28 and TRBJ2-3; D is undetermined. Germline V gives CDR1 MDHEN, CDR2 SYDVKM. Trimming stripped 5 bases from V and 6 bases from J, with 6 bases between. CDR3 length equals 11 residues. The CDR3 loop reads CASSLVDTQYF. The CDR3 region has the DNA TGTGCCAGCAGTCTTGTGGATACGCAGTATTTT.

The V and J genes are TRBV5-1 and TRBJ2-5; 7 nucleotides match TRBD1. The CDR3 is 14 amino acids. In germline, CDR1 is SGHRS, CDR2 YFSETQ. Unmatched junction bases numbered 8, after V lost 4 bases and J lost 5 bases. This chain's CDR3 is CASSNPQGEETQYF. The CDR3 DNA reads TGCGCCAGCAGCAACCCGCAGGGGGAGGAGACCCAGTACTTC.

The V gene is TRBV6-6, the J gene TRBJ1-1; the D gene is possibly TRBD1 (6 bases). CDR3 size: 16 residues. The V gene lost 6 bases and the J gene lost 4 bases, with 21 bases spanning the gap. CDR1 is MNHNY and CDR2 is SVGAGI in the germline V gene (reference sequence). DNA of the CDR3: TGTGCCAGCAGCCACAACCTCGGGGGGCCGGGCACTGAAGCTTTCTTT. Amino acid sequence: CASSHNLGGPGTEAFF.

J is TRBJ2-3 and V is TRBV5-1, with D possibly matching TRBD2 (6 bases). Trimming pared 4 bases from V and 5 bases from J, leaving 14 bases between. The CDR3 has 14 residues. Germline assignment: CDR1 SGHRS and CDR2 YFSETQ. The CDR3 nucleotides read TGCGCCAGCAGCCCGCGGGGTACGGGAGATACGCAGTATTTT. It specifies CASSPRGTGDTQYF.

A single count supports this clone. A much larger clone lies a single base off, so this may be a read error. Different DNA sequences within this sample yield the same CDR3. The chain couples TRBV7-8 to TRBJ2-7, with D hard to call. The CDR3 totals 13 residues. Germline-derived CDR1 and CDR2 are SGHVS and FQNEAQ. V was pared by 3 bases and J by 1 base, with 7 bases between. The CDR3 loop is CASSLGRSYEQYF. The CDR3 DNA sequence: TGTGCCAGCAGCTTGGGCAGATCCTACGAGCAGTACTTC.

The chain has TRBV7-3 and TRBJ2-1; D may be TRBD2 (5 bases). Looked up from germline, CDR1 is SGHTA and CDR2 is FQGTGA. V was trimmed by 0 bases and J by 8 bases, leaving 8 bases between them. This CDR3 has 13 residues. The CDR3 nucleotides are TGTGCCAGCAGCTTAACCTCCGGGGATGAGCAGTTCTTC. Protein sequence: CASSLTSGDEQFF.

The chain combines TRBV3-1 (or the pseudogene TRBV3-2) with TRBJ2-1; D is possibly TRBD2 (6 bases). Germline V gene sequence: CDR1 LGHDT, CDR2 YNNKEL (reference sequence). Trimming removed 0 bases from V and 0 bases from J, with 15 bases in between. The CDR3 has 18 amino acids. CDR3 sequence (DNA): TGTGCCAGCAGCCAAGATAGTCCGGGACTTCGCTCCTACAATGAGCAGTTCTTC. This codes for CASSQDSPGLRSYNEQFF.

V is TRBV18 and J is TRBJ2-2, with 7 nucleotides matching TRBD1. This CDR3 spans 18 amino acids. Germline V gene data show CDR1 as KGHSH and CDR2 as LQKENI. The V and J ends lost 3 bases and 2 bases, in that order; junction bases with no gene match: 12. Written as DNA, the CDR3 is TGTGCCAGCTCACCGTTTATGCCCGGGACAGCAAACACCGGGGAGCTGTTTTTT. Its protein is CASSPFMPGTANTGELFF.

The chain is built from TRBV6-5 and TRBJ1-2; 7 positions match TRBD1. Germline V gives CDR1 MNHEY, CDR2 SVGAGI. V was pared by 4 bases and J by 7 bases, with 9 bases of the junction left unmatched. The CDR3 extends over 14 amino acids. The CDR3 nucleotides are TGTGCCAGCAGTTCCCCAGGGGGTCGCGGTGGCTACACCTTC. Its translation: CASSSPGGRGGYTF.

The rearrangement uses TRBV5-5 and TRBJ2-7; TRBD1 agrees at 8 bases. Losses at the gene ends were 4 bases for V and 0 bases for J; bases not matched to a gene: 6. CDR1 and CDR2 from the germline V gene are SGHKS and YYEKEE (reference sequence). The CDR3 length is 15 residues. The CDR3 reads CASSPGQVLSYEQYF. Written as DNA, the CDR3 is TGTGCCAGCAGCCCGGGACAGGTACTCTCCTACGAGCAGTACTTC.

This clone came up a few times. The chain couples TRBV28 to TRBJ1-5; 9 bases match TRBD1. The CDR3 consists of 13 residues. Germline CDR1 reads MDHEN; CDR2 reads SYDVKM. V dropped 10 bases and J dropped 6; count of bases not matched to a gene: 7. CDR3 loop: CATKTGGVQPQHF. The CDR3 DNA is TGTGCCACCAAGACAGGGGGTGTTCAGCCCCAGCATTTT.

The rearrangement links TRBV5-1 to TRBJ1-6; 10 bases fit TRBD1. Trimming at V came to 0 bases and at J to 0 bases, leaving 18 bases not matched to a gene. The CDR3 is 23 residues long. CDR1 is SGHRS and CDR2 is YFSETQ in the germline V gene. The CDR3 DNA sequence: TGCGCCAGCAGCTTGGATGTTCCCGGGACAGGGGAAATTTTCAGCTCCTATAATTCACCCCTCCACTTT. As protein: CASSLDVPGTGEIFSSYNSPLHF.

V and J are TRBV5-6 and TRBJ1-2; the D gene is possibly TRBD1 (6 bases). V lost 5 bases and J 5 bases, leaving 19 bases between the germline ends. This CDR3 has 15 amino acids. CDR1 is SGHDT, CDR2 YYEEEE, per germline. The DNA for the CDR3 is TGTGCCAGCAGGGCCCCTGGACAGCAGTATTATGGCTACACCTTC. Translation: CASRAPGQQYYGYTF. Using reference TRBV5-6 and TRBJ1-2 for the parts outside the CDR3, the full variable domain is DAGVTQSPTHLIKTRGQQVTLRCSPKSGHDTVSWYQQALGQGPQFIFQYYEEEERQRGNFPDRFSGHQFPNYSSELNVNALLLGDSALYLCASRAPGQQYYGYTFGSGTRLTVV.

This chain joins TRBV12-5 and TRBJ2-2, with TRBD1 identical over 9 bases. Trimming at V came to 8 bases and at J to 5 bases, leaving 12 bases not matched to a gene. The CDR3 length is 16 residues. The germline V gene has CDR1 LGHNT and CDR2 FRNRAP. The CDR3 spells CASLSSGTGRTGELFF. For the CDR3, the DNA is TGTGCTAGTTTATCTTCCGGGACAGGGCGTACCGGGGAGCTGTTTTTT.

CDR3 sequence: CASSKREGPYHTGELFF. DNA for the CDR3: TGTGCCAGCAGCAAGCGGGAGGGCCCCTATCACACCGGGGAGCTGTTTTTT. The rearrangement uses TRBV7-9 and TRBJ2-2, with 10 nucleotides matching TRBD2. Trimming took 5 bases from V and 3 from J; bases not matched to a gene: 9. The CDR3 sequence is 17 residues long. Germline V CDR1 and CDR2: SEHNR, FQNEAQ (reference sequence).